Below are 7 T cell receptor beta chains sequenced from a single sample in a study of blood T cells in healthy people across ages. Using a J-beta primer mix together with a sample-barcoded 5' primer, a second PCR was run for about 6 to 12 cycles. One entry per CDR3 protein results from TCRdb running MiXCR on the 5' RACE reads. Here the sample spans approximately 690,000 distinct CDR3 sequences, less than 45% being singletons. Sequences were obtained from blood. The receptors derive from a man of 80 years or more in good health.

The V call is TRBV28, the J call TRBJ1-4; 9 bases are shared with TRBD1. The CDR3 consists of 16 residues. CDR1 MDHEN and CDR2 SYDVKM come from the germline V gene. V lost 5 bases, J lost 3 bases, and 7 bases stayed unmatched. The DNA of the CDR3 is TGTGCCAGCAGTGTGCCGGGACAGGGTTCTAATGAAAAACTGTTTTTT. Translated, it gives CASSVPGQGSNEKLFF.

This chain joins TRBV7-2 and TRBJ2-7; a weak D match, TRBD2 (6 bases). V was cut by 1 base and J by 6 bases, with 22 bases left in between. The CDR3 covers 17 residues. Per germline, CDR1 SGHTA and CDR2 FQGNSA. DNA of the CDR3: TGTGCCAGCAGCTTAGTGGCTAGTGGGAGGACCTCGGGCGAGCAGTACTTC. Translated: CASSLVASGRTSGEQYF.

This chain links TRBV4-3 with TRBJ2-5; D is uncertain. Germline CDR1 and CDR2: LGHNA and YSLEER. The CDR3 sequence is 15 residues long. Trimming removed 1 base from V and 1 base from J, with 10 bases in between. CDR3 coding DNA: TGCGCCAGCAGCCAAGGGTTCACAGCCCAAGAGACCCAGTACTTC. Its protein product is CASSQGFTAQETQYF.

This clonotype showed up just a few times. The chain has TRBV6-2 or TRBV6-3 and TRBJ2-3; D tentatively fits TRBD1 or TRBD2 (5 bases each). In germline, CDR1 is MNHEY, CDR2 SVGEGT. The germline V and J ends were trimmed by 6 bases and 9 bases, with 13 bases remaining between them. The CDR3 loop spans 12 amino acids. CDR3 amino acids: CASREGTTTQYF. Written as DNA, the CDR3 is TGTGCCAGCAGGGAAGGGACCACGACGCAGTATTTT.

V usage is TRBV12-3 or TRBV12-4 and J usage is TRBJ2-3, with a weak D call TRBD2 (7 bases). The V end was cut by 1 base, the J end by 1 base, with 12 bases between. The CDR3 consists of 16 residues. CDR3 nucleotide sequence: TGTGCCAGCAGTTTAGTCACGGGGGGCCGCACAGATACGCAGTATTTT. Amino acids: CASSLVTGGRTDTQYF.

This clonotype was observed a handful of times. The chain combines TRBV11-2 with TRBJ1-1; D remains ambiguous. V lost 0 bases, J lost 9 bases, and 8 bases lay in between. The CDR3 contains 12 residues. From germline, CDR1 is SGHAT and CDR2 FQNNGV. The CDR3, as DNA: TGTGCCAGCAGCTTAGATAGACTGAAAGCTTTCTTT. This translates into CASSLDRLKAFF.

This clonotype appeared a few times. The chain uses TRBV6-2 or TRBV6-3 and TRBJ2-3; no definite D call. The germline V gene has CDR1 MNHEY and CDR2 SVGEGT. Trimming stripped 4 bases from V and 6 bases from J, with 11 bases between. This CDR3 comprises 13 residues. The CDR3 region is CASSFVTFDTQYF. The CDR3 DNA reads TGTGCCAGCAGTTTCGTGACCTTTGATACGCAGTATTTT.